This T cell receptor (beta chain) appears in the sequencing data of a study of cytomegalovirus exposure and HLA in healthy donors. Study-wide context: Tens of millions of unique TCRs from HLA-typed donors made up an early data release. Whole-study findings and limits: Fewer N-insertions (relative to the roughly 730-donor mean) were reportedly seen in an Asian-associated ancestry cluster in a later analysis. It was likely that a cluster of highly shared sequence variants was a sequencing artifact.

There are 15 residues in the CDR3. CDR1 and CDR2 from the germline V gene are LNHDA and SQIVND (reference sequence). V lost 6 bases, J lost 3 bases, and 15 bases lay in between. Likely unrecorded immune exposures existed in these nominally healthy donors. Researchers ran the PCR with 60 Vbeta and 13 Jbeta primers. Profiling relied on immunoSEQ multiplex PCR, and the TCRdb table lists in-frame clones only, not all of them. This table holds about 140,000 clones. About this clone: Its cognate antigen is unknown.

The chain couples TRBV19 to TRBJ1-3; perhaps TRBD1 as D (6 bases). Material for sequencing was PBMCs. This receptor was identified in a young woman in good health and CMV-seronegative. CDR3 sequence (DNA): TGTGCCAGTAGGGTAACAGGGTCGGATGGAAACACCATATATTTT. Its protein product is CASRVTGSDGNTIYF.